The 20 T cell receptor beta chains given below trace back to one sample, sequenced in a study of T cells in Graves' hyperthyroidism and ophthalmopathy. Using RNA transcripts as the source, TCR beta CDR3 regions were amplified. First-round RT-PCR with HTBI primers amplified the TCR CDR3 region. TCRdb re-derived calls from the multiplex PCR reads in MiXCR, one entry per CDR3 protein. Of more than 500,000 distinct CDR3 sequences in the sample, 12% to 15% were seen once. Source material: blood. These receptors were obtained from a woman in her forties with Graves' hyperthyroidism.

This clonotype was recorded a few times. The V call is TRBV14, the J call TRBJ2-1; 16 bases match TRBD2. The J segment lost 5 bases and the V segment lost 3 bases, leaving 16 bases of the junction unmatched. This CDR3 has 21 amino acids. CDR1 SGHDN and CDR2 FVKESK come from the germline V gene. The CDR3 nucleotides are TGTGCCAGCAGCCACAAAAGGCTGGGACTAGCGGGAGGGGCCCGACACAATGAGCAGTTCTTC. Protein product: CASSHKRLGLAGGARHNEQFF.

This clonotype was observed at least ten times. The genes are TRBV6-1 and TRBJ2-1; 14 bases match TRBD2. The CDR3 covers 16 residues. Germline CDR1 and CDR2: MNHNS and SASEGT. Unmatched junction bases numbered 5, after V lost 6 bases and J lost 4 bases. DNA for the CDR3: TGTGCCAGCAGGACTAGCGGGAGGGCCCGTTACAATGAGCAGTTCTTC. Protein product: CASRTSGRARYNEQFF.

The genes are TRBV20-1 and TRBJ2-2, with a tentative D call TRBD1 (8 bases). Germline values: CDR1 DFQATT, CDR2 SNEGSKA (reference sequence). The V and J ends lost 4 bases and 0 bases respectively, with 36 bases between them. This CDR3 spans 23 amino acids. The CDR3 here is CSATVPRTGSVLAVGANTGELFF. In DNA, the CDR3 is TGCAGTGCTACGGTCCCAAGGACAGGGTCGGTTCTAGCGGTCGGAGCGAACACCGGGGAGCTGTTTTTT.

This clonotype was seen once. This chain connects TRBV7-3 to TRBJ2-2, with D uncertain. CDR1 is SGHTA and CDR2 is FQGTGA in the germline V gene. Trimming removed 1 base from V and 6 bases from J, with 9 bases in between. The CDR3 is 14 amino acids. The CDR3 here is CASSLSGGAGELFF. In DNA form, the CDR3 reads TGTGCCAGCAGCTTAAGTGGTGGGGCCGGGGAGCTGTTTTTT.

This clonotype was detected only a few times. The V call is TRBV10-3, the J call TRBJ2-7, with 7 positions matching TRBD2. This CDR3 has 13 residues. With 6 bases clipped from V and 5 bases from J, the junction kept 7 bases outside the gene matches. The V gene's germline CDR1 is ENHRY and CDR2 SYGVKD. The CDR3 sequence: CAIRGGDLNEQYF. The CDR3 DNA is TGTGCCATCAGGGGAGGGGATTTAAACGAGCAGTACTTC.

This clonotype was seen repeatedly, ten times or more. This rearrangement joins TRBV12-3 or TRBV12-4 to TRBJ2-7; 8 bases map to TRBD2. V lost 8 bases and J lost 3; bases outside the gene matches: 9. The CDR3 contains 14 residues. The CDR3 sequence is CASAGAGAFYEQYF. The CDR3 region has the DNA TGTGCCAGCGCTGGAGCGGGAGCCTTCTACGAGCAGTACTTC.

This clonotype was recorded a few times. V and J are TRBV6-5 and TRBJ1-4, with 10 bases aligning to TRBD1. This CDR3 spans 19 amino acids. V lost 0 bases, J lost 3 bases, and 10 bases stayed unmatched. Germline V lookup: CDR1 MNHEY, CDR2 SVGAGI. This CDR3 is CASSYSRQGARRANEKLFF. The DNA for the CDR3 is TGTGCCAGCAGTTACTCCCGACAGGGGGCAAGGAGAGCTAATGAAAAACTGTTTTTT.

This clonotype came up many times. This rearrangement joins TRBV28 to TRBJ1-3; D is unclear. The CDR3 contains 15 residues. The V gene lost 5 bases and the J gene lost 0 bases, with 11 bases spanning the gap. Germline V gives CDR1 MDHEN, CDR2 SYDVKM. The CDR3 loop is CASSVRLSSGNTIYF. The CDR3 nucleotides are TGTGCCAGCAGTGTAAGACTGAGCTCTGGAAACACCATATATTTT.

This clonotype was counted at least ten times. The chain combines TRBV3-1 with TRBJ1-1; possibly TRBD1 for D (6 bases). The CDR3 has 14 amino acids. Trimming took 4 bases from V and 10 from J, leaving 19 bases between them. Per the germline V gene, CDR1 is LGHDT and CDR2 is YNNKEL (reference sequence). As DNA, the CDR3 is TGTGCCAGCAGCCTTGGACAGCCATCTAGCGGAGCTTTCTTT. Residues: CASSLGQPSSGAFF.

In its sample, this clonotype was seen once. The rearrangement uses TRBV24-1 and TRBJ1-4; 9 positions agree with TRBD1. The trim removed 3 bases at V and 5 bases at J, leaving 6 bases unmatched. CDR3 length: 16 amino acids. The germline gives CDR1 KGHDR, CDR2 SFDVKD. CDR3: CATSDPDGTGNEKLFF. CDR3 DNA: TGTGCCACCAGTGATCCGGATGGGACAGGGAATGAAAAACTGTTTTTT.

This clonotype has more than one count but fewer than ten. CDR3 residues: CSARGPSGSNEQFF. The CDR3 DNA sequence: TGCAGTGCTAGAGGGCCCAGCGGGAGCAATGAGCAGTTCTTC. V is TRBV20-1 and J is TRBJ2-1, with TRBD2 matching 8 bases. V lost 1 base to trimming and J lost 6 bases; unmatched junction nucleotides: 5. The germline CDR1 and CDR2 sequences are DFQATT and SNEGSKA (reference sequence). The CDR3 totals 14 residues.

This clonotype has only one observation. The rearrangement uses TRBV6-5 and TRBJ2-7, with D maybe TRBD2 (6 bases). Germline V gene data show CDR1 as MNHEY and CDR2 as SVGAGI. The CDR3 spans 16 residues. Trimming pared 0 bases from V and 9 bases from J, leaving 21 bases between. This CDR3 is CASSYSLSGSPPGQYF. As DNA, the CDR3 is TGTGCCAGCAGTTACTCGCTATCCGGGAGCCCTCCCGGGCAGTACTTC.

Ten or more counts support this clonotype. This chain links TRBV28 with TRBJ2-7, with TRBD2 matching 10 bases. Germline trimming cut 3 bases from V and 0 bases from J; bases unmatched to any gene: 17. This CDR3 region has 20 residues. Per the germline V gene, CDR1 is MDHEN and CDR2 is SYDVKM. CDR3 nucleotides: TGTGCCAGCAGTTTCGCCAGGGCTAGCGGGAGTGGGCGACTCTCCTACGAGCAGTACTTC. It is translated as CASSFARASGSGRLSYEQYF.

The rearrangement links TRBV20-1 to TRBJ2-7, with 11 positions matching TRBD2. V shed 6 bases, J shed 4 bases, and the junction held 5 bases outside the gene matches. The germline V gene has CDR1 DFQATT and CDR2 SNEGSKA (reference sequence). The CDR3 has 13 residues. CDR3 in amino acids: CSALGTSGYEQYF. CDR3 sequence (DNA): TGCAGTGCACTAGGGACTAGCGGTTACGAGCAGTACTTC.

This clonotype was detected once. It is likely a read error, because the conserved phenylalanine at the end of the CDR3 is missing. This chain links TRBV20-1 with TRBJ2-3; the match to TRBD1 covers 7 bases. Germline V gives CDR1 DFQATT, CDR2 SNEGSKA (reference sequence). The trim removed 0 bases at V and 3 bases at J, leaving 9 bases unmatched. The CDR3 has 16 residues. The DNA for the CDR3 is TGCAGTGCTAGAGATGCGGCAGGGGGTAGGACAGATACGCAGTATATT. Protein sequence: CSARDAAGGRTDTQYI.

This chain joins TRBV30 and TRBJ2-2; D remains ambiguous. V was trimmed by 7 bases and J by 1 base, leaving 13 bases between them. From germline, CDR1 is GTSNPN and CDR2 SVGIG (reference sequence). The CDR3 extends over 14 amino acids. The CDR3 DNA reads TGTGCCTTGAGGAAGGACGAGAACACCGGGGAGCTGTTTTTT. Translating it yields CALRKDENTGELFF.

The J gene is TRBJ2-2, the V gene TRBV20-1; perhaps TRBD2 as D (5 bases). The CDR3 runs to 15 residues. Germline V CDR1 and CDR2: DFQATT, SNEGSKA (reference sequence). Deletions cut 0 bases from V and 0 bases from J, with 8 bases between. Here the CDR3 reads CSARDQLANTGELFF. CDR3 sequence (DNA): TGCAGTGCTAGAGATCAACTAGCGAACACCGGGGAGCTGTTTTTT.

This clonotype was found many times. V usage is TRBV2 and J usage is TRBJ2-3; D gene uncertain. The ends were cut back, 5 bases at V and 1 base at J, with 13 bases in the middle. Germline values: CDR1 SNHLY, CDR2 FYNNEI. The CDR3 is 15 residues long. CDR3 protein: CASSLKFTGTDTQYF. The CDR3, as DNA: TGTGCCAGCAGTCTAAAGTTTACCGGCACAGATACGCAGTATTTT.

This clonotype has a count of ten or more. This chain links TRBV5-8 with TRBJ1-5, with TRBD1 matching over 7 bases. The V gene end was trimmed by 3 bases and the J gene end by 3 bases; junction bases not matched to a gene: 6. The CDR3 length is 15 residues. Germline V gene lookup returns CDR1 SGHTS and CDR2 YDEGEE. The CDR3 sequence is CASSSLQGNNQPQHF. CDR3 coding DNA: TGTGCCAGCAGCTCCCTACAGGGGAACAATCAGCCCCAGCATTTT.

V usage is TRBV15 and J usage is TRBJ2-4; 10 bases align to TRBD1. The CDR3 runs to 13 residues. The V segment lost 11 bases and the J segment 5 bases; nucleotides outside the gene matches: 6. The germline gives CDR1 LNHNV, CDR2 YYDKDF (reference sequence). This CDR3 reads CAVRDRGENIQYF. The CDR3 DNA reads TGTGCCGTCCGGGACAGGGGAGAAAACATTCAGTACTTC. Combining the CDR3 with reference TRBV15 and TRBJ2-4 gives the whole variable domain DAMVIQNPRYQVTQFGKPVTLSCSQTLNHNVMYWYQQKSSQAPKLLFHYYDKDFNNEADTPDNFQSRRPNTSFCFLDIRSPGLGDTAMYLCAVRDRGENIQYFGAGTRLSVL.